This T cell receptor beta chain was captured in a study of technical replicates of blood from a handful of donors. The V segment lost 4 bases and the J segment 0 bases; nucleotides outside the gene matches: 3. Germline values: CDR1 LNHDA, CDR2 SQIVND (reference sequence). The CDR3 runs to 15 residues. TCRdb keeps only in-frame clones here, not all; method: immunoSEQ multiplex PCR. The sample contains tens of thousands of clones, around 87% of which appear only once. V is TRBV19 and J is TRBJ1-3; 7 nucleotides agree with TRBD1. The TCR was taken from a human donor in good health. Some clones in this sample may be carry-over from other donors' samples. The sequenced sample was PBMCs. For the CDR3, the DNA is TGTGCCAGTAGTACGACAGGGATCTCTGGAAACACCATATATTTT. Translated, it gives CASSTTGISGNTIYF.